The 10 T cell receptor beta chains below were found in one sample sequenced in a study of T cells in Graves' hyperthyroidism and ophthalmopathy. It was RNA transcripts that yielded the amplified TCR beta CDR3 regions. Primed by the HTBI set, a first-round RT-PCR was run on the TCR CDR3. From the multiplex PCR reads, TCRdb called clonotypes with MiXCR, one entry per CDR3 protein. The sample shows roughly 750,000 distinct CDR3 sequences, about 16% of them seen only once. Source material: blood. The origin of the receptors is a man aged 18 to 29 with Graves' hyperthyroidism.

This clonotype appeared many times. V gene TRBV20-1 combines with J gene TRBJ1-1; D is unclear. V shed 5 bases and J shed 5 bases, with 6 bases lying between them. Germline V gives CDR1 DFQATT, CDR2 SNEGSKA (reference sequence). This CDR3 comprises 10 residues. This CDR3 is CSAVGTEAFF. DNA for the CDR3: TGCAGTGCTGTAGGGACTGAAGCTTTCTTT.

There are a few counts of this clonotype. The gene calls are TRBV4-2 and TRBJ2-7; D possibly uses TRBD1 or TRBD2 (5 bases each). Trimming took 3 bases from V and 0 from J, leaving 18 bases between them. The CDR3 contains 17 residues. Germline loops: CDR1 LGHNA, CDR2 YNFKEQ. In DNA form, the CDR3 reads TGTGCCAGCAGCCAGGACATGTGGGGGTTGAGCTCCTACGAGCAGTACTTC. Amino acids: CASSQDMWGLSSYEQYF.

The sample holds a few counts of this clonotype. The rearrangement links TRBV20-1 to TRBJ1-5; weak D call: TRBD1 (6 bases). The V end lost 2 bases, the J end lost 3 bases, and 11 bases lay between the germline ends. The CDR3 extends over 14 amino acids. Germline CDR1 reads DFQATT; CDR2 reads SNEGSKA (reference sequence). Here the CDR3 DNA reads TGCAGTGCTAGATCGGACAGAACCAATCAGCCCCAGCATTTT. Its protein is CSARSDRTNQPQHF.

This clonotype was found many times. The chain employs TRBV28 and TRBJ2-7, with a weak D call TRBD1 (5 bases). Looked up from germline, CDR1 is MDHEN and CDR2 is SYDVKM. V lost 2 bases, J lost 4 bases, and 9 bases lay in between. CDR3 length equals 13 residues. CDR3 loop: CASSLPQGYEQYF. The CDR3 region has the DNA TGTGCCAGCAGTTTACCCCAGGGTTACGAGCAGTACTTC.

This clonotype was counted between two and nine times. This chain uses TRBV5-1 with TRBJ2-2, with D possibly TRBD2 on 6 matching bases. Between the trimmed V and J ends, which lost 0 bases and 5 bases, there was a span of 11 bases. Germline CDR1 and CDR2: SGHRS and YFSETQ. CDR3 length: 15 residues. CDR3 in DNA: TGCGCCAGCAGCTTGGCGGGGAGGTCGACCGGGGAGCTGTTTTTT. Protein product: CASSLAGRSTGELFF.

This clonotype turned up a few times. V is TRBV30 and J is TRBJ2-7, with 9 bases aligning to TRBD1. This CDR3 is 15 amino acids long. Trimming cost V 5 bases and J 0 bases; bases outside gene matches: 8. Germline V CDR1 and CDR2: GTSNPN, SVGIG (reference sequence). Here the CDR3 reads CAWGIHRGPSYEQYF. Written as DNA, the CDR3 is TGTGCCTGGGGGATCCACAGGGGGCCCTCCTACGAGCAGTACTTC.

The V and J genes are TRBV29-1 and TRBJ2-5, with D maybe TRBD1 (5 bases). The V end was cut by 1 base, the J end by 1 base, with 10 bases between. In germline, CDR1 is SQVTM, CDR2 ANQGSEA. The CDR3 covers 14 residues. This CDR3 reads CSVEVPGLQETQYF. For the CDR3, the DNA is TGCAGCGTTGAAGTTCCAGGGCTCCAAGAGACCCAGTACTTC.

This clonotype showed up many times. The DNA for the CDR3 is TGTGCCAGCAGCTTGGGGCGGGGTAGCGGGAGGTCCCGCACAGATACGCAGTATTTT. Its protein is CASSLGRGSGRSRTDTQYF. The chain combines TRBV5-6 with TRBJ2-3; TRBD2 matches 10 bases. Trimming took 0 bases from V and 1 from J; bases not matched to a gene: 11. Germline assignment: CDR1 SGHDT and CDR2 YYEEEE. This CDR3 spans 19 amino acids. The complete variable domain, with remaining parts taken from reference TRBV5-6 and TRBJ2-3, reads DAGVTQSPTHLIKTRGQQVTLRCSPKSGHDTVSWYQQALGQGPQFIFQYYEEEERQRGNFPDRFSGHQFPNYSSELNVNALLLGDSALYLCASSLGRGSGRSRTDTQYFGPGTRLTVL.

This clonotype was found many times. This sequence joins TRBV7-9 and TRBJ2-1; 9 positions match TRBD1. The germline gives CDR1 SEHNR, CDR2 FQNEAQ (reference sequence). Trimming at V came to 5 bases and at J to 4 bases, leaving 3 bases not matched to a gene. The CDR3 sequence is 14 residues long. In DNA form, the CDR3 reads TGTGCCAGCAGCGTGGGACAGGGATACAATGAGCAGTTCTTC. This codes for CASSVGQGYNEQFF.

The sample holds many counts of this clonotype. The CDR3 bases are TGTGCCAGCAGTCAGGGGACTAGCGGGAGAACAGATACGCAGTATTTT. Translating it yields CASSQGTSGRTDTQYF. This sequence joins TRBV28 and TRBJ2-3; 14 positions agree with TRBD2. Trimming removed 5 bases from V and 3 bases from J; junction bases left unmatched: 4. Germline V gene data show CDR1 as MDHEN and CDR2 as SYDVKM. The CDR3 covers 16 residues.